The sequence of this T cell receptor (beta chain) was determined in a study of cytomegalovirus exposure and HLA in healthy donors. The PCR employed 60 Vbeta primers together with 13 Jbeta primers. Libraries were prepared by immunoSEQ multiplex PCR; TCRdb keeps only in-frame clonotypes and omits some of them. There are nearly 95,000 clones in the sample; 75% to 80% occur only once, and approximately 3.9% lies in the top ten. This clone was seen a few times. CDR1 and CDR2 (germline): MNHNY, SVGAGI (reference sequence). This CDR3 spans 15 amino acids. The V gene lost 2 bases and the J gene lost 4 bases, with 14 bases spanning the gap.

The chain links TRBV6-6 to TRBJ1-1, with D possibly being TRBD1 (6 bases). Source material: PBMCs. The TCR comes from a woman in her 40s in good health and CMV-seronegative. CDR3 nucleotides: TGTGCCAGCAGTTACGGTTCCGGGGGGCCCACTGAAGCTTTCTTT. Residues: CASSYGSGGPTEAFF.